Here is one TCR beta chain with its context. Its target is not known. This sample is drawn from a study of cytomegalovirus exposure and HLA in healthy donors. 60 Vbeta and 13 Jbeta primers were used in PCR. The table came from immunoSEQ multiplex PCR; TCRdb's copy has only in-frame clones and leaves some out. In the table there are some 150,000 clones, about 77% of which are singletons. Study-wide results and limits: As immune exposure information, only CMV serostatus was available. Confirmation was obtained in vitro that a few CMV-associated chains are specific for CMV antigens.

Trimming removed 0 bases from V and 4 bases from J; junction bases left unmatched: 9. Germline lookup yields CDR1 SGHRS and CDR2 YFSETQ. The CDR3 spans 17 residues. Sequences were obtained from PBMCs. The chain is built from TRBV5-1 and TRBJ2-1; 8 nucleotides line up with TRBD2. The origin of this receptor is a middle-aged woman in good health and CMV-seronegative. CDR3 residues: CASSLGFVAGKYNEQFF. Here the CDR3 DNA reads TGCGCCAGCAGCTTGGGATTCGTAGCGGGGAAGTACAATGAGCAGTTCTTC.